The rows below give T cell receptor beta chains drawn from one sample of a study of T cell responses to AZD1222 COVID-19 vaccine. The method was immunoSEQ multiplex PCR; TCRdb's version includes in-frame clones alone and lacks a portion of them. The table includes about 140,000 clones, about 91% detected once. The input for sequencing was peripheral blood, taken on day 0 of AZD1222 vaccination. The receptors derive from an adult in good health. CDR3s include the opening cysteine and the closing phenylalanine or tryptophan. A D gene is named only where the DNA matches it firmly. Expanded clones are given a class, and other clones once, few, many or no size at all.

>-|TRBD1|TRBJ2-7|TRBV9
TGTGCCAGCAGCTATGGGACAGGGGGTAGGCGCGAGCAGTACTTC
CASSYGTGGRREQYF
>-|TRBD1|TRBJ1-5|TRBV19
TGTGCCAGCTCAGGGGGCTTGGGCAATCAGCCCCAGCATTTT
CASSGGLGNQPQHF
>-|TRBD1|TRBJ1-1|TRBV12-3/TRBV12-4
TGTGCCAGCAGTCGTGACAGGGATGAAGCTTTCTTT
CASSRDRDEAFF
>-|-|TRBJ1-1|TRBV30
TGTGCCTGGCCCGGGACGAAGGAACGAGGAGCTTTCTTT
CAWPGTKERGAFF
>-|-|TRBJ1-5|TRBV5-4
TGTGCCAGCAGCGGGTCATGGGGGTACGAGCCCCAGCATTTT
CASSGSWGYEPQHF
>-|-|TRBJ2-1|TRBV29-1
TGCAGCGTGCCCACGCACTCCTACAATGAGCAGTTCTTC
CSVPTHSYNEQFF
>-|-|TRBJ2-7|TRBV19
TGTGCCAGTAGTATCAGCGGAGGTCGGGACGAGCAGTACTTC
CASSISGGRDEQYF
>-|-|TRBJ1-1|TRBV5-4
TGTGCCAGCACCCCGGGGGGACGCAACACTGAAGCTTTCTTT
CASTPGGRNTEAFF
>-|TRBD2|TRBJ2-7|TRBV5-4
TGTGCCAGCAGCTTAGCCGGGACTAGCGGGAGGGCGAACGAGCAGTACTTC
CASSLAGTSGRANEQYF
>-|TRBD1|TRBJ1-2|TRBV5-5
TGTGCCAGCAGCTTGGAGGGGACAGGGGGCGGCTATGGCTACACCTTC
CASSLEGTGGGYGYTF
>few|TRBD1|TRBJ1-1|TRBV6-5
TGTGCCAGCAGTACAGGGGGCGCATTGTTAGCTTTCTTT
CASSTGGALLAFF
>-|-|TRBJ1-1|TRBV29-1
TGCAGCGGGAAACTTATGAACACTGAAGCTTTCTTT
CSGKLMNTEAFF
>few|-|TRBJ2-7|TRBV6-5
TGTGCCAGCAGTCGCGGACGCCGCGAGGAGCAGTACTTC
CASSRGRREEQYF
>-|TRBD2|TRBJ2-1|TRBV20-1
TGCAGTGCTAGTCCCTTACTAGCGGGAGAAGGTAATGAGCAGTTCTTC
CSASPLLAGEGNEQFF
>-|-|TRBJ2-1|TRBV6-5
TGTGCCAGCAGTTACTCGAGTGATTTGTACAATGAGCAGTTCTTC
CASSYSSDLYNEQFF
>-|-|TRBJ1-3|TRBV3-1/TRBV3-2
TGTGCCAGCAGCCAAGGTTTCGCAAACACCATATATTTT
CASSQGFANTIYF
>once|-|TRBJ1-5|TRBV3-1/TRBV3-2
TGTGCCAGCAGCCAAGACGGGATGGGGTATCAGCCCCAGCATTTT
CASSQDGMGYQPQHF
>-|-|TRBJ2-7|TRBV27
TGTGCCAGCAGTCCCAGCTGGGTCCGCCTAGGAGAGCAGTACTTC
CASSPSWVRLGEQYF